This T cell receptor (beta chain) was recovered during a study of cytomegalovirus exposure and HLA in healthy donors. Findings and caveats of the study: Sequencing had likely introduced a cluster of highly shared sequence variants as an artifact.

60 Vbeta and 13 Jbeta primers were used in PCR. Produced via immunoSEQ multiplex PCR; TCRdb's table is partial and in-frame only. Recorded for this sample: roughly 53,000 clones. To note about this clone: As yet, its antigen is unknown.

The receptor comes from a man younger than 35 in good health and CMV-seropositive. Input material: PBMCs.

CDR3 region: CATRGLGGVETQYF. DNA for the CDR3: TGTGCCACCAGGGGTCTAGGGGGCGTAGAGACCCAGTACTTC. The chain carries TRBV15 and TRBJ2-5; 7 positions match TRBD1. This CDR3 has 14 residues. CDR1 and CDR2 (germline): LNHNV, YYDKDF (reference sequence). J lost 4 bases, V lost 6 bases, and 8 bases had no gene match. The full variable domain, in which reference TRBV15 and TRBJ2-5 provide the parts outside the CDR3, is DAMVIQNPRYQVTQFGKPVTLSCSQTLNHNVMYWYQQKSSQAPKLLFHYYDKDFNNEADTPDNFQSRRPNTSFCFLDIRSPGLGDTAMYLCATRGLGGVETQYFGPGTRLLVL.